The 32 T cell receptor beta chains presented below share a single source sample, sequenced in a study of blood T cells in healthy people across ages (dated by TCRdb to the mid-2010s). Libraries were made using 5' RACE. Sequenced using an Illumina HiSeq 2500. A second PCR of about 6 to 11 cycles was run with a J-beta primer mix and a sample-barcoded 5' primer. Clones were called with MiXCR by TCRdb after fastp trimmed the public reads at Q25, and only in-frame beta chains were retained. Here each entry gathers all rows of one CDR3 protein and keeps the most common genes and DNA. This sample gives roughly 720,000 distinct CDR3 sequences in total; approximately 55% of them show up just once. Around 40% of the sample goes to the ten largest clones. The sample consisted of blood. The origin of the receptors is a man of 80 years or more in good health.

In its sample, this clonotype was seen a few times. This may arise from a read error, as a much more abundant clone is one base away. The V gene is TRBV29-1, the J gene TRBJ2-5; TRBD1 matches at 8 bases. This CDR3 has 12 amino acids. V gave up 4 bases and J gave up 4 bases; unmatched junction bases: 2. Germline V gives CDR1 SQVTM, CDR2 ANQGSEA. The CDR3 sequence: CSVGTGTETQYF. CDR3 DNA sequence: TGCAGCGTTGGGACAGGGACAGAGACCCAGTACTTC.

Only a few counts were recorded for this clonotype. The gene calls are TRBV7-2 and TRBJ2-4; D uncertain. Judging by the DNA end, TRBJ2-7 fits better; the J call may be wrong. The CDR3 has 15 residues. The V gene's germline CDR1 is SGHTA and CDR2 FQGNSA. The CDR3 spells CASSSVGGVLYEQYF. The CDR3 DNA reads TGTGCCAGCAGCTCCGTAGGTGGAGTCCTTTACGAGCAGTACTTC.

This chain connects TRBV7-6 to TRBJ1-2, with a possible D match to TRBD1 (6 bases). Germline V gene sequence: CDR1 SGHVS, CDR2 FNYEAQ. V gave up 3 bases and J gave up 0 bases, with 8 bases separating them. CDR3 length: 14 amino acids. The CDR3, as DNA: TGTGCCAGCAGCTTGGACAGTACTAACTATGGCTACACCTTC. Translated: CASSLDSTNYGYTF.

The chain carries TRBV12-3 or TRBV12-4 and TRBJ2-1; 9 positions match TRBD2. With 5 bases clipped from V and 12 bases from J, the junction kept 17 bases outside the gene matches. The CDR3 totals 16 residues. The CDR3 here is CASSTWGSGRDVGQFF. The DNA of the CDR3 is TGTGCCAGCAGTACCTGGGGTAGCGGGAGAGATGTGGGGCAGTTCTTC.

This clonotype showed up just a few times. This chain connects TRBV25-1 to TRBJ1-6, with a possible D match to TRBD1 (6 bases). Trimming pared 6 bases from V and 8 bases from J, leaving 20 bases between. CDR1 is MGHDK and CDR2 is SYGVNS in the germline V gene. The CDR3 sequence is 16 residues long. CDR3 coding DNA: TGTGCCAGCAGGTCGGGGGCAGGGACTACAGATTCACCCCTCCACTTT. Translating gives CASRSGAGTTDSPLHF.

This clonotype was recorded a few times. This rearrangement joins TRBV6-2 or TRBV6-3 to TRBJ2-5, with 8 positions matching TRBD2. Germline V CDR1 and CDR2: MNHEY, SVGEGT. This CDR3 has 14 residues. The J segment lost 0 bases and the V segment lost 4 bases, leaving 1 base of the junction unmatched. The CDR3 DNA sequence: TGTGCCAGCAGTTCCGGGGGGGACCAAGAGACCCAGTACTTC. It codes for CASSSGGDQETQYF.

This clonotype was observed a few times. The CDR3 region is CASSYTPGKEQYF. CDR3 DNA: TGCGCCAGCAGTTACACGCCAGGGAAAGAGCAGTACTTC. V gene TRBV5-1 combines with J gene TRBJ2-1; perhaps TRBD1 as D (5 bases). The assigned J gene may be wrong: the sequence end matches TRBJ2-7 better. This CDR3 contains 13 residues. Germline V CDR1 and CDR2: SGHRS, YFSETQ.

The J gene is TRBJ1-1, the V gene TRBV2; TRBD1 agrees at 7 bases. The length of the CDR3 is 14 residues. The V and J ends lost 11 bases and 2 bases, in that order; junction bases with no gene match: 11. CDR1 SNHLY and CDR2 FYNNEI come from the germline V gene. CDR3 nucleotide sequence: TGTGCCTCAGATAGGAGACAGGGAAACACTGAAGCTTTCTTT. Protein sequence: CASDRRQGNTEAFF.

This clonotype is a singleton in its sample. This chain uses TRBV3-1 with TRBJ2-1, with 7 positions matching TRBD2. This CDR3 comprises 15 residues. Germline trimming cut 4 bases from V and 1 base from J; bases unmatched to any gene: 4. Germline V lookup: CDR1 LGHDT, CDR2 YNNKEL (reference sequence). CDR3: CASSLRGVSYNEQFF. The CDR3 nucleotides are TGTGCCAGCAGCCTCCGGGGGGTATCCTACAATGAGCAGTTCTTC.

This clonotype was counted a few times. This chain uses TRBV7-2 with TRBJ2-7; 9 positions match TRBD1. Germline CDR1 reads SGHTA; CDR2 reads FQGNSA. The length of the CDR3 is 15 residues. With 4 bases clipped from V and 2 bases from J, the junction kept 6 bases outside the gene matches. CDR3 sequence reads: CASSSGQGLTYEQYF. CDR3 sequence (DNA): TGTGCCAGCAGCTCGGGACAGGGCTTAACCTACGAGCAGTACTTC.

This chain links TRBV6-1 with TRBJ2-5; tentatively, D is TRBD2 (6 bases). V lost 6 bases to trimming and J lost 5 bases, with 16 bases between them. CDR1 is MNHNS and CDR2 is SASEGT in the germline V gene. This CDR3 region has 14 residues. In DNA, the CDR3 is TGTGCCAGCAGAAGTGGAGGGGCTATCGAGACCCAGTACTTC. Translating gives CASRSGGAIETQYF.

The V call is TRBV20-1, the J call TRBJ2-7; 7 bases are shared with TRBD1. Germline CDR1 is DFQATT and CDR2 is SNEGSKA (reference sequence). This CDR3 spans 14 amino acids. V shed 6 bases, J shed 2 bases, and the junction held 10 bases outside the gene matches. The CDR3 sequence: CSAPLGQKPYEQYF. In nucleotides, the CDR3 is TGCAGTGCCCCACTGGGACAGAAGCCCTACGAGCAGTACTTC.

This chain connects TRBV7-8 to TRBJ2-5; 10 bases are a match to TRBD1. This CDR3 contains 17 residues. Germline lookup yields CDR1 SGHVS and CDR2 FQNEAQ. Trimming at V came to 5 bases and at J to 4 bases, leaving 13 bases not matched to a gene. CDR3 sequence (DNA): TGTGCCAGCAGCGCAAGGGACAGGGGTGGGCTCGGAGAGACCCAGTACTTC. Translation gives CASSARDRGGLGETQYF.

The chain links TRBV5-1 to TRBJ2-3, with TRBD2 identical over 8 bases. This CDR3 is 15 amino acids long. Germline trimming cut 3 bases from V and 6 bases from J; bases unmatched to any gene: 9. The V gene's germline CDR1 is SGHRS and CDR2 YFSETQ. In nucleotides, the CDR3 is TGCGCCAGCAGCTGGTCCGGGAGGGCTTTTGATACGCAGTATTTT. The encoded protein is CASSWSGRAFDTQYF.

A few counts support this clonotype. The V gene is TRBV6-5, the J gene TRBJ2-5; 7 bases map to TRBD2. Germline loops: CDR1 MNHEY, CDR2 SVGAGI. The CDR3 totals 14 residues. Losses at the gene ends were 6 bases for V and 4 bases for J; bases not matched to a gene: 8. The CDR3, as DNA: TGTGCCAGCAGCTCCGGGACTACCAGAGAGACCCAGTACTTC. Its protein product is CASSSGTTRETQYF.

Regarding this clonotype: At one boundary the junction diverges from the germline segment, which might be a read error. The CDR3 spells CASSLRTGGGGYTF. The CDR3 nucleotides read TGTGCCAGCAGCTTAAGGACAGGGGGAGGTGGCTACACATTC. The chain has TRBV7-2 and TRBJ1-2, with 10 nucleotides matching TRBD1. This CDR3 comprises 14 residues. CDR1 and CDR2 (germline): SGHTA, FQGNSA. Looking up the rest from reference TRBV7-2 and TRBJ1-2 gives the full variable domain: GAGVSQSPSNKVTEKGKDVELRCDPISGHTALYWYRQSLGQGLEFLIYFQGNSAPDKSGLPSDRFSAERTGGSVSTLTIQRTQQEDSAVYLCASSLRTGGGGYTFGSGTRLTVV.

The V and J genes are TRBV12-3 or TRBV12-4 and TRBJ2-1; 8 positions agree with TRBD2. This CDR3 is 15 amino acids long. The junction had 5 bases not matched to a gene; V was cut back by 6 bases and J by 1 base. The CDR3 protein is CASRITSGSYNEQFF. CDR3 nucleotide sequence: TGTGCCAGCAGGATCACTAGCGGATCCTACAATGAGCAGTTCTTC.

The chain links TRBV24-1 to TRBJ1-5; D is uncertain. Germline-derived CDR1 and CDR2 are KGHDR and SFDVKD. This CDR3 has 15 residues. V dropped 2 bases and J dropped 3 bases, with 10 bases sitting between them. The CDR3 reads CATSDSTTLNQPQHF. CDR3 coding DNA: TGTGCCACCAGTGATTCCACAACGCTCAATCAGCCCCAGCATTTT.

The genes are TRBV9 and TRBJ2-1; D is undetermined. The CDR3 runs to 13 residues. Trimming took 3 bases from V and 2 from J, leaving 6 bases between them. Germline CDR1 is SGDLS and CDR2 is YYNGEE. The CDR3, as DNA: TGTGCCAGCAGCGCAGCCCCCTACAATGAGCAGTTCTTC. Translation gives CASSAAPYNEQFF.

This clonotype was found a few times. The V and J genes are TRBV2 and TRBJ2-3, with 8 bases aligning to TRBD2. Trimming at V came to 5 bases and at J to 2 bases, leaving 6 bases not matched to a gene. This CDR3 is 15 amino acids long. Germline CDR1 SNHLY, CDR2 FYNNEI. The CDR3 DNA follows: TGTGCCAGCAGTCCGGATAGCGGGAACACAGATACGCAGTATTTT. The encoded protein is CASSPDSGNTDTQYF.

This clonotype was found a few times. The V call is TRBV9, the J call TRBJ2-3, with D possibly being TRBD1 (5 bases). Germline V gives CDR1 SGDLS, CDR2 YYNGEE. The CDR3 spans 12 residues. Trimming left V 1 base short and J 7 bases short, with 7 bases between. The CDR3 region is CASSVQGHTQYF. CDR3 sequence (DNA): TGTGCCAGCAGCGTACAGGGTCATACGCAGTATTTT.

The V call is TRBV7-9, the J call TRBJ2-6, with 14 bases that match TRBD2. Germline V gene data show CDR1 as SEHNR and CDR2 as FQNEAQ (reference sequence). V dropped 5 bases and J dropped 0; count of bases not matched to a gene: 6. The CDR3 has 19 amino acids. The CDR3 nucleotides are TGTGCCAGCAGCCCTCTGGGACTAGCGGGAGACTCTGGGGCCAACGTCCTGACTTTC. Its translation is CASSPLGLAGDSGANVLTF.

This chain links TRBV24-1 with TRBJ2-5; 7 bases are a match to TRBD2. V dropped 4 bases and J dropped 11; count of bases not matched to a gene: 12. Germline CDR1 reads KGHDR; CDR2 reads SFDVKD. This CDR3 contains 14 residues. The CDR3 DNA is TGTGCCACCAGTGACCCGGGAGGCGGAAATGAGCAGTACTTC. This encodes CATSDPGGGNEQYF.

This clonotype was seen a handful of times. This chain joins TRBV2 and TRBJ1-1; 9 bases are a match to TRBD1. Germline lookup yields CDR1 SNHLY and CDR2 FYNNEI. The CDR3 extends over 19 amino acids. Unmatched junction bases numbered 16, after V lost 5 bases and J lost 0 bases. The DNA of the CDR3 is TGTGCCAGCAGTCAACCCTCGACAGGGGGAAACTACATGAACACTGAAGCTTTCTTT. Translated, it gives CASSQPSTGGNYMNTEAFF.

This clonotype was observed once. The chain employs TRBV2 and TRBJ1-5; 9 nucleotides agree with TRBD1. J was trimmed by 7 bases and V by 4 bases; bases with no gene match: 5. Per germline, CDR1 SNHLY and CDR2 FYNNEI. The CDR3 extends over 14 amino acids. The CDR3 coding sequence is TGTGCCAGCAGTGCCGGGACAGGGCTCCAGCCCCAGCATTTT. Protein sequence: CASSAGTGLQPQHF.

This clonotype was detected a few times. V and J are TRBV29-1 and TRBJ2-3; no clear D. Germline lookup yields CDR1 SQVTM and CDR2 ANQGSEA. The CDR3 length is 13 residues. V was cut by 3 bases and J by 0 bases, with 7 bases left in between. The CDR3, as DNA: TGCAGCGTTGAGGGCCGAAGCACAGATACGCAGTATTTT. Its protein is CSVEGRSTDTQYF.

This clonotype appeared a few times. The V gene is TRBV12-3 or TRBV12-4, the J gene TRBJ1-2, with D possibly matching TRBD1 (5 bases). Trimming pared 3 bases from V and 7 bases from J, leaving 18 bases between. The CDR3 is 15 amino acids. The CDR3 DNA sequence: TGTGCCAGCAGTTTTTTTGGGGCACAAACGGGTGGCTACACCTTC. This translates into CASSFFGAQTGGYTF.

The chain carries TRBV5-1 and TRBJ1-4; TRBD1 aligns across 11 bases. CDR1 is SGHRS and CDR2 is YFSETQ in the germline V gene. The CDR3 sequence is 16 residues long. The V segment lost 4 bases and the J segment 8 bases; nucleotides outside the gene matches: 10. CDR3 protein: CASSLSWTGGGEKLFF. The CDR3 coding sequence is TGCGCCAGCAGCCTAAGCTGGACAGGGGGCGGAGAAAAACTGTTTTTT.

The chain couples TRBV5-1 to TRBJ2-1, with D perhaps matching TRBD1 (7 bases). CDR3 length equals 16 residues. The germline CDR1 and CDR2 sequences are SGHRS and YFSETQ. V lost 2 bases and J lost 9, with 21 bases in between. DNA for the CDR3: TGCGCCAGCAGCTTTGGAGACCAGGGGGGAAACAGTGAGCAGTTCTTC. Translated, it gives CASSFGDQGGNSEQFF.

This clonotype was recorded a few times. This chain links TRBV7-9 with TRBJ2-1, with TRBD2 matching 11 bases. CDR1 is SEHNR and CDR2 is FQNEAQ in the germline V gene (reference sequence). This CDR3 has 15 residues. Trimming took 2 bases from V and 5 from J; bases not matched to a gene: 2. CDR3 protein: CASSLKTSGNNEQFF. DNA for the CDR3: TGTGCCAGCAGCTTAAAGACTAGCGGGAACAATGAGCAGTTCTTC.

The chain joins TRBV9 to TRBJ2-7, with TRBD1 matching over 8 bases. Germline CDR1 and CDR2: SGDLS and YYNGEE. V lost 4 bases, J lost 7 bases, and 19 bases stayed unmatched. The CDR3 is 17 amino acids. CDR3 nucleotide sequence: TGTGCCAGCAGCCCCCAAACAGGGGGGCTAAACTACAATGAGCAGTACTTC. Translating it yields CASSPQTGGLNYNEQYF.

This clonotype was counted between two and nine times. This rearrangement joins TRBV11-2 to TRBJ2-1; the D gene is possibly TRBD2 (6 bases). With 3 bases removed from V and 10 bases from J, the gap between germline ends came to 19 bases. Germline CDR1 and CDR2: SGHAT and FQNNGV. This CDR3 is built from 15 residues. CDR3 in DNA: TGTGCCAGCAGCTTTTACCAAGGAACTAGCCGAGAGCAGTTCTTC. Translated: CASSFYQGTSREQFF.